These T cell receptor beta chains were read from a single sample in a study of neurological immune-mediated disorders. TCRdb redid the calling of the 5' RACE reads with MiXCR, one entry per CDR3 protein. The profile shows some 30,000 distinct CDR3 sequences, approximately 5.3% of them singletons. The sequencing sample was made of CD4+ T cells from blood. The receptors originated from a woman aged 50 to 60 in good health. The CDR3 runs from the conserved cysteine through the conserved F or W. D genes are given only for firm matches. Size tells how often a clone was seen, or its class if it is expanded.

CDR3	DNA	J	V	size	D
CASSLALNRAGYTF	TGTGCCAGCAGCTTAGCGCTTAACAGGGCGGGCTACACCTTC	TRBJ1-2	TRBV7-2	many	NA
CASSPGTRVETQYF	TGTGCCAGCAGTCCCGGGACCAGGGTAGAGACCCAGTACTTC	TRBJ2-5	TRBV12-3/TRBV12-4	many	NA
CSAEGLAGGVRAYNEQFF	TGCAGCGCCGAGGGACTAGCGGGGGGCGTTAGGGCTTACAATGAGCAGTTCTTC	TRBJ2-1	TRBV29-1	many	TRBD2
CSARDPGTNYGYTF	TGCAGTGCTAGAGATCCCGGGACTAACTATGGCTACACCTTC	TRBJ1-2	TRBV20-1	many	NA
CASSLGTGGPYGYTF	TGCGCCAGCAGCTTGGGTACAGGGGGCCCATATGGCTACACCTTC	TRBJ1-2	TRBV5-1	many	TRBD1
CASSLRGGTGTYEQYF	TGTGCCAGCAGCTTAAGGGGGGGGACAGGGACCTACGAGCAGTACTTC	TRBJ2-7	TRBV7-8	many	TRBD1
CASRRGRETQYF	TGTGCCAGCAGACGGGGTAGGGAGACCCAGTACTTC	TRBJ2-5	TRBV12-3/TRBV12-4	many	NA
CASGKKSQQETQYF	TGTGCCTCGGGGAAAAAAAGCCAGCAAGAGACCCAGTACTTC	TRBJ2-5	TRBV28	many	NA
CASSEEIGDSYNEQFF	TGTGCCAGCAGTGAAGAAATCGGAGATTCTTACAATGAGCAGTTCTTC	TRBJ2-1	TRBV6-1	many	NA
CSADRRTSGTYEQYF	TGCAGTGCTGATAGACGGACTAGCGGAACCTACGAGCAGTACTTC	TRBJ2-7	TRBV20-1	many	TRBD2
CSVWTGWDEQYF	TGCAGCGTATGGACAGGGTGGGACGAGCAGTACTTC	TRBJ2-7	TRBV29-1	many	TRBD1
CASSFLELWGTDTQYF	TGTGCCAGCAGTTTTCTGGAGTTGTGGGGCACAGATACGCAGTATTTT	TRBJ2-3	TRBV28	many	NA
CASTSETGRASNQPQHF	TGTGCCAGCACCTCAGAGACAGGGAGGGCGAGCAATCAGCCCCAGCATTTT	TRBJ1-5	TRBV28	many	TRBD1
CAMGGRAAYNEQFF	TGTGCCATGGGGGGGAGGGCCGCCTACAATGAGCAGTTCTTC	TRBJ2-1	TRBV24-1	many	TRBD2
CSARVVGARDSPLHF	TGCAGTGCTAGAGTGGTAGGGGCGCGGGATTCACCCCTCCACTTT	TRBJ1-6	TRBV20-1	many	NA
CASSTLGGGETQYF	TGTGCCAGCAGTACGCTCGGGGGAGGGGAGACCCAGTACTTC	TRBJ2-5	TRBV9	many	TRBD2
CASSQLTGAYEQYF	TGCGCCAGCAGCCAACTAACAGGGGCCTACGAGCAGTACTTC	TRBJ2-7	TRBV5-1	many	TRBD1
CASSLASVAGQYF	TGTGCCAGCAGTTTAGCCTCCGTAGCAGGGCAGTACTTC	TRBJ2-7	TRBV12-3/TRBV12-4	many	NA
CSASQSIMNTEAFF	TGCAGTGCTAGTCAGAGTATCATGAACACTGAAGCTTTCTTT	TRBJ1-1	TRBV20-1	many	NA
CSALVRGGRVNTEAFF	TGCAGTGCCCTCGTTAGGGGGGGACGGGTGAACACTGAAGCTTTCTTT	TRBJ1-1	TRBV20-1	many	NA
CSAERGLAGRGEQFF	TGCAGTGCTGAGCGAGGACTAGCGGGGAGGGGTGAGCAGTTCTTC	TRBJ2-1	TRBV20-1	many	TRBD2
CASTVGGLWEKLFF	TGTGCCAGCACTGTCGGCGGATTATGGGAAAAACTGTTTTTT	TRBJ1-4	TRBV28	medium-sized	NA